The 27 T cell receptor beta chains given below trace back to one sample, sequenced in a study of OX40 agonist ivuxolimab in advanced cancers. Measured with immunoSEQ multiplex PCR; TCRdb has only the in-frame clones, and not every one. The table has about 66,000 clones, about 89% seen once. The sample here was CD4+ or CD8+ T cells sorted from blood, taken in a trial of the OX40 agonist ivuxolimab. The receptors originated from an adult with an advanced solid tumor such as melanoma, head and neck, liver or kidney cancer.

The CDR3 coding sequence is TGTGCCAGCAGCCAAGGAGGGGGACTTGATAGCAATCAGCCCCAGCATTTT. It specifies CASSQGGGLDSNQPQHF. The chain has TRBV14 and TRBJ1-5; TRBD1 is a possible D gene (6 bases). V lost 1 base and J 0 bases, leaving 13 bases between the germline ends. Germline V CDR1 and CDR2: SGHDN, FVKESK. CDR3 length equals 17 residues.

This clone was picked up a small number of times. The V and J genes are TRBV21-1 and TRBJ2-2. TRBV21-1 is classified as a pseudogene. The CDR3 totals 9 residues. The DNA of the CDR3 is TGTGCCAGCACCGGGGAGCTGTTTTTT. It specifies CASTGELFF.

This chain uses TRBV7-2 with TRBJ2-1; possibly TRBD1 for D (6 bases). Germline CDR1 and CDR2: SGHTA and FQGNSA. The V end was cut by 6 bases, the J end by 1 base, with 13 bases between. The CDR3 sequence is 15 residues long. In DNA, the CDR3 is TGTGCCAGCAGTCATCCGGGACAATCCTACAATGAGCAGTTCTTC. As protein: CASSHPGQSYNEQFF.

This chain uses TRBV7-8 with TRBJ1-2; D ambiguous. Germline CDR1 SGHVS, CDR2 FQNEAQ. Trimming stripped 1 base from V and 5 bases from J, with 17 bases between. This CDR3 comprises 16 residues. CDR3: CASSLGAKAGPYGYTF. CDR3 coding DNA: TGTGCCAGCAGCTTAGGAGCCAAAGCCGGCCCTTATGGCTACACCTTC.

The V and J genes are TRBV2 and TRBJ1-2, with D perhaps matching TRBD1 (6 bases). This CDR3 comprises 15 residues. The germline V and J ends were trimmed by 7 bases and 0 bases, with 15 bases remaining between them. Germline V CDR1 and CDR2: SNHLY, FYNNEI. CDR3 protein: CASKYREGANYGYTF. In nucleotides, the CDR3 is TGTGCCAGCAAATACAGGGAGGGAGCTAACTATGGCTACACCTTC.

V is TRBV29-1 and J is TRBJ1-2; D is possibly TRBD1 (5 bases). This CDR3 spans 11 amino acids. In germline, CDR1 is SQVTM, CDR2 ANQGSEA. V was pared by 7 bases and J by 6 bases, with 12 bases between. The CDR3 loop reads CSAWQGHGYTF. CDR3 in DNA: TGCAGCGCCTGGCAGGGCCATGGCTACACCTTC.

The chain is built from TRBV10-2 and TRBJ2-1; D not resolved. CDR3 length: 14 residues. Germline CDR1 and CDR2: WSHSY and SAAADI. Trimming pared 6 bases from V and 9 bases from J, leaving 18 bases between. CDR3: CASRVGGSSGEQFF. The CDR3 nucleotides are TGCGCCAGCAGGGTGGGTGGCAGTTCGGGTGAGCAGTTCTTC.

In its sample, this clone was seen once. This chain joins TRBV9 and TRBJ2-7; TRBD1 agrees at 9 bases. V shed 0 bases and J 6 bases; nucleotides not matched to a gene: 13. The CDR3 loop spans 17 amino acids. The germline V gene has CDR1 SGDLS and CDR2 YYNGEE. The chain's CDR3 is CASSVVSRRTGASEQYF. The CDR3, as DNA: TGTGCCAGCAGCGTAGTAAGTAGGAGGACAGGGGCAAGCGAGCAGTACTTC.

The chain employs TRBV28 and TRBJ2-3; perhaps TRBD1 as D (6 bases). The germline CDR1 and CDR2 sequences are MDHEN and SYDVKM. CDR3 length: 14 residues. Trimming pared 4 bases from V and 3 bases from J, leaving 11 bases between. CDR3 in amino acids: CASSSPQGTDTQYF. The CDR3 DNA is TGTGCCAGCAGTTCGCCGCAGGGGACAGATACGCAGTATTTT.

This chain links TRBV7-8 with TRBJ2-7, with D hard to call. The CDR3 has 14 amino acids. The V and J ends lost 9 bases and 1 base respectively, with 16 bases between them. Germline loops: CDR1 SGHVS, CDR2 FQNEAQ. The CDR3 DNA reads TGTGCCAGTCGGCGCCACGAACTATCCTACGAGCAGTACTTC. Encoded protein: CASRRHELSYEQYF.

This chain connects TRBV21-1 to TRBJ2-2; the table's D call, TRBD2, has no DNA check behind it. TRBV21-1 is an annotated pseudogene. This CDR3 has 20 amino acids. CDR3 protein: CASSKATTGLAGGNTGELFF. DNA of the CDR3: TGTGCCAGCAGCAAAGCAACTACAGGGTTAGCGGGAGGCAACACCGGGGAGCTGTTTTTT.

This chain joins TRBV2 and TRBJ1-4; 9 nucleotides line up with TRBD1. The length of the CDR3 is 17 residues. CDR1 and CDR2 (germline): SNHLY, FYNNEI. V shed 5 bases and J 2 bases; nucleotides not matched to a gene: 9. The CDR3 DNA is TGTGCCAGCAGTCAGGACAGGGGTATTGGCACTAATGAAAAACTGTTTTTT. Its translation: CASSQDRGIGTNEKLFF.

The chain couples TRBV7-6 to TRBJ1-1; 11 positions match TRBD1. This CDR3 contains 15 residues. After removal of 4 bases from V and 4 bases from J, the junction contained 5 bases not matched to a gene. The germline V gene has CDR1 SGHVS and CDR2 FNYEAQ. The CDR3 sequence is CASSSRDRGSTEAFF. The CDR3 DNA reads TGTGCCAGCAGCTCCCGGGACAGGGGGTCCACTGAAGCTTTCTTT.

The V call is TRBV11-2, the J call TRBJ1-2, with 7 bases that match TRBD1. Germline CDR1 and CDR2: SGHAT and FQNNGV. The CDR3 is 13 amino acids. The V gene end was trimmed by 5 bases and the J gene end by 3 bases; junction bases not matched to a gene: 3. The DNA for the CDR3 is TGTGCCAGCAGCGCGGGACAGCACTATGGCTACACCTTC. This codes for CASSAGQHYGYTF. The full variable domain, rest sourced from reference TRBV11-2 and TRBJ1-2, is EAGVAQSPRYKIIEKRQSVAFWCNPISGHATLYWYQQILGQGPKLLIQFQNNGVVDDSQLPKDRFSAERLKGVDSTLKIQPAKLEDSAVYLCASSAGQHYGYTFGSGTRLTVV.

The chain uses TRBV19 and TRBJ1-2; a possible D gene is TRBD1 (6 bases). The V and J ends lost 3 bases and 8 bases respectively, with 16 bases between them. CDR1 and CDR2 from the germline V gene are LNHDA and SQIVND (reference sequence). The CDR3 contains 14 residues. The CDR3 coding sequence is TGTGCCAGTAGTATTTACAGGGCGGTTGAAGGCTACACCTTC. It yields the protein CASSIYRAVEGYTF.

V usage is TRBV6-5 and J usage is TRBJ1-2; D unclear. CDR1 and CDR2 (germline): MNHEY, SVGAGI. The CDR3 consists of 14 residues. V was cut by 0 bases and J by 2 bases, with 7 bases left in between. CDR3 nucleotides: TGTGCCAGCAGTTACTCTTCAGCAAACTATGGCTACACCTTC. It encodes CASSYSSANYGYTF.

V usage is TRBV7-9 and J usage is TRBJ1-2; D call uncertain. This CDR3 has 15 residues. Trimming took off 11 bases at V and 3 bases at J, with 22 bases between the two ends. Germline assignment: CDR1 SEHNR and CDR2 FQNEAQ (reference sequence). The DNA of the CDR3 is TGTGCCGTCTCCAACCCAGGCCACGACTACTATGGCTACACCTTC. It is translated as CAVSNPGHDYYGYTF.

In nucleotides, the CDR3 is TGTGCCAGCAGTGTAAGACGGACGATGAACACTGAAGCTTTCTTT. It yields the protein CASSVRRTMNTEAFF. The J gene is TRBJ1-1, the V gene TRBV6-1, with D unclear. This CDR3 has 15 residues. From germline, CDR1 is MNHNS and CDR2 SASEGT. Trimming stripped 4 bases from V and 0 bases from J, with 12 bases between.

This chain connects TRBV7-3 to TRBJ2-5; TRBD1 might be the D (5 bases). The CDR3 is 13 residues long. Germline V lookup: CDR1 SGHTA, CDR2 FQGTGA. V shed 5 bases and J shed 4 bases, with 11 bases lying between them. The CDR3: CASSKDSTETQYF. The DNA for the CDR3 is TGTGCCAGCAGCAAAGACAGCACAGAGACCCAGTACTTC.

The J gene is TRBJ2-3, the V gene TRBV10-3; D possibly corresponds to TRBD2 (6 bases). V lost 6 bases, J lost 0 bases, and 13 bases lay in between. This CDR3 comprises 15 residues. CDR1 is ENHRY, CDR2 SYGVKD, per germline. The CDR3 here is CAISSGEASTDTQYF. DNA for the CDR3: TGTGCCATCAGCTCCGGGGAGGCTAGCACAGATACGCAGTATTTT.

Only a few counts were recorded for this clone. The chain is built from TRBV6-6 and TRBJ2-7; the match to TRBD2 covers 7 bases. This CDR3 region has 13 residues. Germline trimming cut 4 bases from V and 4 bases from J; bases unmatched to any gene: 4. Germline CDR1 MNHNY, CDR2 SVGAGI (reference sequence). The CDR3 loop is CASSWGGEYEQYF. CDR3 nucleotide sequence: TGTGCCAGCAGTTGGGGGGGGGAATACGAGCAGTACTTC.

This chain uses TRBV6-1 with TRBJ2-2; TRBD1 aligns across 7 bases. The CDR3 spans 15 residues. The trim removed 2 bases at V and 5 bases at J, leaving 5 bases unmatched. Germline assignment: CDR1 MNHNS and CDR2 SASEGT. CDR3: CASSERGQFTGELFF. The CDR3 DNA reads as TGTGCCAGCAGTGAACGGGGACAGTTTACCGGGGAGCTGTTTTTT.

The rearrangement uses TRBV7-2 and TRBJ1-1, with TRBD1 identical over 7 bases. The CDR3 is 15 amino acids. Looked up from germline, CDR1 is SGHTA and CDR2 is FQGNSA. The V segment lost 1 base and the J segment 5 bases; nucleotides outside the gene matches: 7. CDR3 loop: CASSLETGRTTEAFF. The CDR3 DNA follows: TGTGCCAGCAGCTTAGAGACAGGGAGAACAACTGAAGCTTTCTTT.

The CDR3 reads CAISGRRTPNTEAFF. The CDR3 coding sequence is TGTGCCATCAGTGGTCGAAGAACCCCGAACACTGAAGCTTTCTTT. V is TRBV10-3 and J is TRBJ1-1, with D unclear. This CDR3 comprises 15 residues. V gave up 4 bases and J gave up 1 base, with 13 bases separating them. In germline, CDR1 is ENHRY, CDR2 SYGVKD.

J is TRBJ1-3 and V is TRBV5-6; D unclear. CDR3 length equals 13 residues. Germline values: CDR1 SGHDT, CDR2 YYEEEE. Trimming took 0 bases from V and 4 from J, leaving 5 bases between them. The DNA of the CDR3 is TGTGCCAGCAGCTTGGTTCGAGGAAACACCATATATTTT. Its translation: CASSLVRGNTIYF.

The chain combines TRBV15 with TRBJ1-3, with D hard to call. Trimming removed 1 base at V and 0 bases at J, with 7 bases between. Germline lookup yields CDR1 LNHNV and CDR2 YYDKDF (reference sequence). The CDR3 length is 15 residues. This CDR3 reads CATSRGPDSGNTIYF. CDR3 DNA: TGTGCCACCAGCAGAGGGCCGGACTCTGGAAACACCATATATTTT.

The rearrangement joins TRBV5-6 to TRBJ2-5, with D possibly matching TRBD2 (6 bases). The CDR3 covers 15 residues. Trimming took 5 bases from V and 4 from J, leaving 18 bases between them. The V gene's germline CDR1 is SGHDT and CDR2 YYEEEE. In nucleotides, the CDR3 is TGTGCCAGCAGTCGAGCAGGGCAGGGAGGAGAGACCCAGTACTTC. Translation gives CASSRAGQGGETQYF.